Sequencing of this T cell receptor beta chain was carried out in a study of T cell changes during pregnancy in multiple sclerosis. Profiling relied on immunoSEQ multiplex PCR, and the TCRdb table lists in-frame clones only, not all of them. The repertoire includes nearly 20,000 clones, about nine tenths of them detected once, and roughly 5% sits in the top ten. Germline CDR1 and CDR2: LNHNV and YYDKDF (reference sequence). CDR3 length: 15 amino acids. Between the trimmed V and J ends, which lost 0 bases and 0 bases, there was a span of 5 bases. The sequencing here drew on CD8+ T cells from peripheral blood mononuclear cells, taken in the third trimester of pregnancy. This clonotype was sampled from a female donor in good health, enrolled as a control in a pregnancy study. The rearrangement links TRBV15 to TRBJ1-4; D unresolved. As DNA, the CDR3 is TGTGCCACCAGCAGAGATCGTTCAACTAATGAAAAACTGTTTTTT. Translation: CATSRDRSTNEKLFF.